The source of this T cell receptor beta chain is a study of lymphopenia after photon versus proton radiotherapy (dated by TCRdb to between 2018 and 2021). Notes on the research overall: Photon and proton radiation therapy were compared by the study for their immunological effects in patients with gastrointestinal tumors who developed high-grade lymphopenia. The cohort included approximately 22 patients with gastrointestinal tumors who developed lymphopenia after receiving either photon or proton therapy. The study aimed to characterize how the two radiation modalities differ in their impact on the immune system. On the study overall, not on this receptor specifically: During treatment, patients who received proton therapy stayed relatively stable, whereas patients who received photon therapy lost naive T cells and TCR diversity and gained effector/memory populations. The authors looked at the survival association only in patients who died, and they framed better survival with proton therapy as a possibility rather than a demonstrated result. Across the cohort, a larger post-nadir drop in TCR diversity was inversely correlated with overall survival time among patients who died. Once the lymphocyte count had reached its nadir, the repertoires of photon-treated patients showed oligoclonal expansion, particularly of CD8+ Temra cells, and this expansion drove the decline in diversity.

As for this clone: Its target antigen remains unknown. Nothing much larger sits one base from this clone, and base qualities are not available.

Preparation of the library involved the immunoSEQ multiplex PCR assay. Deep sequencing of rearranged TCR beta loci, alongside multiparametric flow cytometry, was used to profile T cell repertoires. The immuneACCESS repertoire file appears here via TCRdb, limited to in-frame rearrangements. These files lack a portion of the clones; in checked studies, under half of the deficit traces to unresolved V genes, and the cause of the others is not known. Counted in this sample were around 53,000 clones; about 83% of them appeared once. About 29% of the sample rests with the top ten. V loses 1 base at its end and J loses 3 bases; junction bases beyond the gene matches: 6. CDR1 LGHNT and CDR2 FRNRAP are derived from the germline V gene. Including cysteine and phenylalanine, the CDR3 has 17 amino acids. The CDR3 DNA has 51 bases and is translated from base 1.

The receptor comes from a man aged 45-60 years with gastric cancer. This receptor chain uses TRBV12-5 and TRBJ2-3, with TRBD2 identical over 11 junction bases. The sequenced sample was peripheral blood, obtained from a patient treated with photon-based radiotherapy. The nucleotide sequence reads TGTGCTAGTGGTTTGGACAATCTAGCGGGAGGTACAGATACGCAGTATTTT. The resulting protein is CASGLDNLAGGTDTQYF. Beyond the CDR3, the reference TRBV12-5 and TRBJ2-3 genes provide the residues; the full variable domain reads: DARVTQTPRHKVTEMGQEVTMRCQPILGHNTVFWYRQTMMQGLELLAYFRNRAPLDDSGMPKDRFSAEMPDATLATLKIQPSEPRDSAVYFCASGLDNLAGGTDTQYFGPGTRLTVL.